Following are 2 T cell receptor beta chains from one sample sequenced in a study of cytomegalovirus exposure and HLA in healthy donors. The PCR had 60 Vbeta and 13 Jbeta primers. The protocol was immunoSEQ multiplex PCR, while the TCRdb copy is restricted to in-frame clones and leaves out a portion. The table shows 200,000 or so clones, with 83% occurring only once. Sample: PBMCs. The origin of the receptors is a girl aged 10-17 years in good health and CMV-seronegative.

The chain has TRBV7-9 and TRBJ1-5; TRBD1 agrees at 7 bases. This CDR3 has 15 amino acids. Per germline, CDR1 SEHNR and CDR2 FQNEAQ (reference sequence). J lost 4 bases, V lost 5 bases, and 8 bases had no gene match. Here the CDR3 reads CASSRIGTVNQPQHF. The CDR3 coding sequence is TGTGCCAGCAGCCGCATTGGGACAGTAAATCAGCCCCAGCATTTT.

CDR3 bases: TGTGCCACCAGCAGAGCGGGACTAGCGGGAGTTAAAGATGAGCAGTTCTTC. It is translated as CATSRAGLAGVKDEQFF. This chain links TRBV15 with TRBJ2-1; TRBD2 matches at 14 bases. V trimming: 1 base; J trimming: 8 bases; junction bases outside the gene matches: 7. The CDR3 runs to 17 residues. The germline V gene has CDR1 LNHNV and CDR2 YYDKDF (reference sequence).